This T cell receptor beta chain derives from a study of lymphopenia after photon versus proton radiotherapy. Study-level points and caveats: After the lymphocyte nadir, photon-treated repertoires showed oligoclonal expansion, especially of CD8+ Temra cells.

CDR3 length: 16 amino acids. The V end was cut by 5 bases, the J end by 8 bases, with 24 bases between. CDR1 and CDR2 from the germline V gene are SGHVS and FQNEAQ. Sequencing was performed with immunoSEQ multiplex PCR; in TCRdb, only in-frame clones are kept and a portion is missing. The sample contains roughly 45,000 clones, approximately 83% of which appear only once. Points on this clone: Antigen: not known.

This TCR was recovered from a man aged 40-50 years with gastric cancer. V usage is TRBV7-8 and J usage is TRBJ1-2, with unresolved D. The sequences come from peripheral blood, collected from a patient treated with photon-based radiotherapy. DNA for the CDR3: TGTGCCAGCAGCCCTAGGGTTAGAGCCACGCGGGAGGGCTACACCTTC. Translated: CASSPRVRATREGYTF. The variable domain in full, with the rest retrieved from reference TRBV7-8 and TRBJ1-2, is GAGVSQSPRYKVAKRGQDVALRCDPISGHVSLFWYQQALGQGPEFLTYFQNEAQLDKSGLPSDRFFAERPEGSVSTLKIQRTQQEDSAVYLCASSPRVRATREGYTFGSGTRLTVV.